The 30 T cell receptor beta chains in this list originate from one sample, sequenced in a study of STAT5B mutations in CD4+ large granular lymphocyte leukemia. Clones were sequenced by immunoSEQ multiplex PCR, and TCRdb holds only the in-frame ones, with some missing. The sample holds about 30,000 clones; around 80% are singletons and the top ten take roughly 2%. The sample taken for sequencing was CD4+ T cells from blood buffy coats. The source is a human donor in good health.

The rearrangement joins TRBV6-6 to TRBJ2-3, with D tentatively TRBD2 (6 bases). The CDR3 contains 13 residues. Germline CDR1 MNHNY, CDR2 SVGAGI (reference sequence). V lost 5 bases and J lost 5, with 11 bases in between. This chain's CDR3 is CASSAGGRDTQYF. Written as DNA, the CDR3 is TGTGCCAGCAGTGCCGGAGGGCGAGATACGCAGTATTTT.

This chain joins TRBV19 and TRBJ2-5, with D possibly TRBD1 on 5 matching bases. CDR1 and CDR2 (germline): LNHDA, SQIVND (reference sequence). V gave up 6 bases and J gave up 2 bases, with 7 bases separating them. This CDR3 is 12 amino acids long. CDR3 DNA sequence: TGTGCCAGTAGCCAGGGACAAGAGACCCAGTACTTC. Protein: CASSQGQETQYF.

The V gene is TRBV7-6, the J gene TRBJ1-2; no clear D gene. The length of the CDR3 is 15 residues. V was pared by 6 bases and J by 1 base, with 15 bases between. From germline, CDR1 is SGHVS and CDR2 FNYEAQ. CDR3: CASSLVRDNNYGYTF. Written as DNA, the CDR3 is TGTGCCAGCAGTCTAGTGAGAGATAATAACTATGGCTACACCTTC.

This clone was seen a few times. This chain connects TRBV16 to TRBJ1-2; D is undetermined. The length of the CDR3 is 12 residues. From germline, CDR1 is KGHSY and CDR2 FQNENV. The V and J ends lost 0 bases and 7 bases respectively, with 6 bases between them. In nucleotides, the CDR3 is TGTGCCAGCAGCCAATCGAGGGCTGGCTACACCTTC. It encodes CASSQSRAGYTF.

J is TRBJ2-7 and V is TRBV15, with 8 bases identical to TRBD1. The CDR3 runs to 14 residues. Trimming cost V 2 bases and J 6 bases; bases outside gene matches: 6. Germline loops: CDR1 LNHNV, CDR2 YYDKDF (reference sequence). The CDR3 spells CATSRWQGAFEQYF. Here the CDR3 DNA reads TGTGCCACCAGCAGATGGCAGGGGGCTTTCGAGCAGTACTTC.

This chain joins TRBV5-6 and TRBJ1-1, with 7 bases aligning to TRBD1. CDR3 length equals 15 residues. After removal of 5 bases from V and 1 base from J, the junction contained 8 bases not matched to a gene. From germline, CDR1 is SGHDT and CDR2 YYEEEE. As DNA, the CDR3 is TGTGCCAGCAGTTCTCAGGACAGGCCGAACACTGAAGCTTTCTTT. It yields the protein CASSSQDRPNTEAFF.

The rearrangement links TRBV18 to TRBJ2-2, with D unresolved. Trimming removed 2 bases from V and 5 bases from J, with 9 bases in between. CDR3 length equals 14 residues. Germline CDR1 and CDR2: KGHSH and LQKENI. The CDR3 spells CASSPVRGTGELFF. The CDR3 region has the DNA TGTGCCAGCTCACCAGTCCGTGGGACCGGGGAGCTGTTTTTT.

The chain links TRBV5-6 to TRBJ1-4; unclear D gene. Germline CDR1 reads SGHDT; CDR2 reads YYEEEE. CDR3 length equals 13 residues. Trimming shortened V by 0 bases and J by 10 bases, and 10 bases separated the two germline ends. For the CDR3, the DNA is TGTGCCAGCAGCTTGGTCGGGGATGCAAAACTGTTTTTT. Amino acids: CASSLVGDAKLFF.

The gene calls are TRBV15 and TRBJ2-3, with TRBD1 matching over 7 bases. The CDR3 sequence is 16 residues long. Germline CDR1 reads LNHNV; CDR2 reads YYDKDF (reference sequence). V shed 0 bases and J 5 bases; nucleotides not matched to a gene: 8. CDR3 region: CATSRDERGQGDTQYF. The CDR3 bases are TGTGCCACCAGCAGAGATGAGAGGGGGCAGGGAGATACGCAGTATTTT.

The chain has TRBV25-1 and TRBJ2-3; 7 nucleotides agree with TRBD1. The CDR3 is 16 residues long. The germline V gene encodes CDR1 MGHDK and CDR2 SYGVNS. Trimming cost V 2 bases and J 0 bases; bases outside gene matches: 5. CDR3 nucleotide sequence: TGTGCCAGCAGTGAAGGACAGGCCTTAAGCACAGATACGCAGTATTTT. Translating it yields CASSEGQALSTDTQYF.

The chain recombines TRBV6-5 with TRBJ2-2, with 13 bases identical to TRBD2. V lost 4 bases and J lost 7; bases outside the gene matches: 6. Germline loops: CDR1 MNHEY, CDR2 SVGAGI. The CDR3 extends over 16 amino acids. The CDR3 DNA reads as TGTGCCAGCAGTTCCACTAGCGGGAGGGGTGGCGGGGAGCTGTTTTTT. Its protein product is CASSSTSGRGGGELFF.

CDR3 residues: CASSLADRWADEKLFF. The CDR3 bases are TGCGCCAGCAGCTTGGCTGACAGGTGGGCGGATGAAAAACTGTTTTTT. V usage is TRBV5-1 and J usage is TRBJ1-4; possibly TRBD1 for D (6 bases). Trimming pared 0 bases from V and 6 bases from J, leaving 15 bases between. CDR3 length: 16 amino acids. CDR1 and CDR2 (germline): SGHRS, YFSETQ.

The chain is built from TRBV15 and TRBJ2-1; maybe TRBD1 (5 bases). CDR1 is LNHNV, CDR2 YYDKDF, per germline (reference sequence). Trimming cost V 3 bases and J 4 bases, with 22 bases left between them. CDR3 length equals 18 residues. CDR3 protein: CATSRTLPRQPSYNEQFF. In DNA form, the CDR3 reads TGTGCCACCAGCAGGACCCTCCCTCGACAGCCCAGTTACAATGAGCAGTTCTTC.

The gene calls are TRBV7-6 and TRBJ2-2; D not resolved. The CDR3 is made up of 15 amino acids. Deletions cut 0 bases from V and 1 base from J, with 6 bases between. CDR1 SGHVS and CDR2 FNYEAQ come from the germline V gene. The CDR3 bases are TGTGCCAGCAGCTTAGCTCCCATGAACACCGGGGAGCTGTTTTTT. It translates to CASSLAPMNTGELFF.

This clone showed up just once. The chain uses TRBV25-1 and TRBJ1-6; D remains ambiguous. Trimming removed 4 bases at V and 0 bases at J, with 7 bases between. In germline, CDR1 is MGHDK, CDR2 SYGVNS. The CDR3 covers 15 residues. CDR3 residues: CASSGASSYNSPLHF. In DNA form, the CDR3 reads TGTGCCAGCAGTGGGGCTAGCTCCTATAATTCACCCCTCCACTTT. The full variable domain, its missing parts supplied by reference TRBV25-1 and TRBJ1-6, is EADIYQTPRYLVIGTGKKITLECSQTMGHDKMYWYQQDPGMELHLIHYSYGVNSTEKGDLSSESTVSRIRTEHFPLTLESARPSHTSQYLCASSGASSYNSPLHFGNGTRLTVT.

The V call is TRBV6-1, the J call TRBJ1-4; D gene uncertain. Trimming pared 5 bases from V and 0 bases from J, leaving 7 bases between. This CDR3 comprises 14 residues. Looked up from germline, CDR1 is MNHNS and CDR2 is SASEGT. The CDR3, as DNA: TGTGCCAGCAGTCTCGGGGCAACTAATGAAAAACTGTTTTTT. Translation gives CASSLGATNEKLFF.

This chain uses TRBV7-6 with TRBJ2-3; D is uncertain. This CDR3 contains 11 residues. Trimming took off 5 bases at V and 2 bases at J, with 2 bases between the two ends. Germline V lookup: CDR1 SGHVS, CDR2 FNYEAQ. In DNA, the CDR3 is TGTGCCAGCAGCGACACAGATACGCAGTATTTT. It translates to CASSDTDTQYF.

This chain joins TRBV29-1 and TRBJ2-5; no definite D call. CDR1 is SQVTM, CDR2 ANQGSEA, per germline. The ends were cut back, 4 bases at V and 5 bases at J, with 8 bases in the middle. This CDR3 contains 11 residues. The CDR3 is CSVGVGETQYF. The CDR3 DNA sequence: TGCAGCGTTGGGGTGGGGGAGACCCAGTACTTC.

This clone was seen once. V is TRBV7-6 and J is TRBJ2-7; 7 nucleotides match TRBD2. Germline values: CDR1 SGHVS, CDR2 FNYEAQ. The CDR3 extends over 15 amino acids. V shed 5 bases, J shed 3 bases, and the junction held 10 bases outside the gene matches. CDR3 sequence reads: CASSPQPTSFYEQYF. For the CDR3, the DNA is TGTGCCAGCAGCCCTCAACCGACTAGCTTCTACGAGCAGTACTTC. Drawing the rest from reference TRBV7-6 and TRBJ2-7, the complete variable domain is GAGVSQSPRYKVTKRGQDVALRCDPISGHVSLYWYRQALGQGPEFLTYFNYEAQQDKSGLPNDRFSAERPEGSISTLTIQRTEQRDSAMYRCASSPQPTSFYEQYFGPGTRLTVT.

The gene calls are TRBV5-1 and TRBJ2-1; 9 positions agree with TRBD2. The germline V gene encodes CDR1 SGHRS and CDR2 YFSETQ. This CDR3 region has 15 residues. Unmatched junction bases numbered 7, after V lost 5 bases and J lost 4 bases. CDR3 loop: CASSRSSGSYNEQFF. The CDR3 DNA reads as TGCGCCAGCAGTCGGAGTAGCGGGAGTTACAATGAGCAGTTCTTC.

A few counts support this clone. The chain combines TRBV7-9 with TRBJ2-2, with 9 bases fitting TRBD2. The ends lost 3 bases at V and 5 bases at J; junction bases unmatched: 1. The germline V gene encodes CDR1 SEHNR and CDR2 FQNEAQ (reference sequence). The CDR3 length is 14 residues. The CDR3 loop reads CASSFAGGTGELFF. CDR3 in DNA: TGTGCCAGCAGCTTTGCGGGGGGGACCGGGGAGCTGTTTTTT. The entire variable domain, with the rest obtained from reference TRBV7-9 and TRBJ2-2, is as follows: DTGVSQNPRHKITKRGQNVTFRCDPISEHNRLYWYRQTLGQGPEFLTYFQNEAQLEKSRLLSDRFSAERPKGSFSTLEIQRTEQGDSAMYLCASSFAGGTGELFFGEGSRLTVL.

The gene calls are TRBV19 and TRBJ1-5; tentative D call: TRBD1 (6 bases). Germline V gives CDR1 LNHDA, CDR2 SQIVND (reference sequence). CDR3 size: 13 residues. V lost 10 bases and J lost 2, with 12 bases in between. As DNA, the CDR3 is TGTGCCACCAGGGGTAATCGCAATCAGCCCCAGCATTTT. As protein: CATRGNRNQPQHF.

The rearrangement joins TRBV5-6 to TRBJ2-5; a weak D match, TRBD1 (6 bases). V was cut by 3 bases and J by 2 bases, with 11 bases left in between. The CDR3 is 14 residues long. In germline, CDR1 is SGHDT, CDR2 YYEEEE. CDR3: CASSSKTGQETQYF. Written as DNA, the CDR3 is TGTGCCAGCAGCTCCAAGACAGGTCAAGAGACCCAGTACTTC.

V is TRBV9 and J is TRBJ2-5; D is unresolved. The CDR3 loop spans 13 amino acids. Germline V CDR1 and CDR2: SGDLS, YYNGEE. V was pared by 0 bases and J by 2 bases, with 5 bases between. The CDR3 spells CASSVAVQETQYF. The CDR3 coding sequence is TGTGCCAGCAGCGTAGCAGTGCAAGAGACCCAGTACTTC. Filled out from reference TRBV9 and TRBJ2-5, the complete variable domain reads DSGVTQTPKHLITATGQRVTLRCSPRSGDLSVYWYQQSLDQGLQFLIQYYNGEERAKGNILERFSAQQFPDLHSELNLSSLELGDSALYFCASSVAVQETQYFGPGTRLLVL.

The CDR3 region has the DNA TGCGCCAGCAGCCTAACAGATACGCAGTATTTT. It codes for CASSLTDTQYF. The chain recombines TRBV10-2 with TRBJ2-3; D gene uncertain. The CDR3 is 11 residues long. Per the germline V gene, CDR1 is WSHSY and CDR2 is SAAADI. V lost 6 bases and J lost 3, with 4 bases in between.

This clone showed up just a few times. The chain uses TRBV7-9 and TRBJ1-1; weak D call: TRBD1 (6 bases). Germline CDR1 and CDR2: SEHNR and FQNEAQ (reference sequence). This CDR3 comprises 13 residues. Trimming shortened V by 6 bases and J by 6 bases, and 14 bases separated the two germline ends. The CDR3 loop reads CASRPQGSAEAFF. DNA of the CDR3: TGTGCCAGCAGACCACAGGGTAGCGCTGAAGCTTTCTTT.

The CDR3 spells CASRAGVGYGYTF. The CDR3 coding sequence is TGTGCCAGTAGGGCAGGGGTTGGGTATGGCTACACCTTC. The chain links TRBV19 to TRBJ1-2, with TRBD1 as a possible D gene (6 bases). V dropped 6 bases and J dropped 5 bases, with 13 bases sitting between them. This CDR3 region has 13 residues. Germline assignment: CDR1 LNHDA and CDR2 SQIVND (reference sequence). The full variable domain, rest sourced from reference TRBV19 and TRBJ1-2, is DGGITQSPKYLFRKEGQNVTLSCEQNLNHDAMYWYRQDPGQGLRLIYYSQIVNDFQKGDIAEGYSVSREKKESFPLTVTSAQKNPTAFYLCASRAGVGYGYTFGSGTRLTVV.

The CDR3 sequence is CASSLNAAGSSYNEQFF. The CDR3, as DNA: TGTGCCAGCAGCTTAAACGCAGCGGGCAGCTCCTACAATGAGCAGTTCTTC. This chain links TRBV7-6 with TRBJ2-1; D is possibly TRBD2 (6 bases). Germline V CDR1 and CDR2: SGHVS, FNYEAQ. The CDR3 is made up of 17 amino acids. With 2 bases removed from V and 0 bases from J, the gap between germline ends came to 14 bases. Full variable domain (rest looked up from reference TRBV7-6 and TRBJ2-1): GAGVSQSPRYKVTKRGQDVALRCDPISGHVSLYWYRQALGQGPEFLTYFNYEAQQDKSGLPNDRFSAERPEGSISTLTIQRTEQRDSAMYRCASSLNAAGSSYNEQFFGPGTRLTVL.

The chain is built from TRBV6-1 and TRBJ1-2; 7 bases agree with TRBD1. The CDR3 extends over 14 amino acids. Germline assignment: CDR1 MNHNS and CDR2 SASEGT. After removal of 2 bases from V and 7 bases from J, the junction contained 7 bases not matched to a gene. The CDR3 sequence is CASSESQGVGGYTF. The CDR3 DNA sequence: TGTGCCAGCAGTGAATCCCAGGGGGTTGGTGGCTACACCTTC.

This sequence joins TRBV7-2 and TRBJ2-7, with 8 bases that match TRBD1. The germline CDR1 and CDR2 sequences are SGHTA and FQGNSA. This CDR3 has 14 residues. Unmatched junction bases numbered 8, after V lost 5 bases and J lost 5 bases. The CDR3 DNA reads TGTGCCAGCAGCATCCCAGGGGGCGTCCACGAGCAGTACTTC. As protein: CASSIPGGVHEQYF.